The clone carrying this T cell receptor (beta chain) was detected ten times or more. This specimen belongs to a study of regulatory T cells in long-lasting Graves disease. Libraries of TCR beta came from iRepertoire HTBI primers plus Arm-PCR of CDR3 regions. TCRdb independently ran MiXCR on the multiplex PCR reads; one entry per CDR3 protein. The repertoire has hundreds of thousands of distinct CDR3 sequences, more than 10% of them found once; the top ten carry more than 8%. Time point described: newly diagnosed GD, antithyroid drugs for less than 3 months. With RNA extracted from PBMCs as input, the TCR library was made. A peripheral blood sample, 7 to 9.5 milliliters in volume, was drawn into EDTA tubes. CDR3 length: 15 amino acids. Germline V CDR1 and CDR2: MDHEN, SYDVKM. V was pared by 6 bases and J by 7 bases, with 10 bases of the junction left unmatched. This sample also appeared in a second study, on T cells in Graves' hyperthyroidism and ophthalmopathy. According to that study: Diagnoses used clinical symptoms, serum thyroxine and TRAb, thyroid ultrasound and orbital computed tomography. First-round RT-PCR of the TCR CDR3 relied on the HTBI primer set. Researchers found most expanded thyroid clonotypes above 0.001 in blood as well.

This material consisted of peripheral blood mononuclear cells (PBMCs), taken at new diagnosis, from a patient treated with antithyroid drugs. The rearrangement links TRBV28 to TRBJ1-5, with 9 bases that match TRBD1. This clonotype originated in a woman aged 30 to 39 with Graves disease. The CDR3 here is CASRHAGQGLQPQHF. In nucleotides, the CDR3 is TGTGCCAGCAGACACGCGGGACAGGGTCTCCAGCCCCAGCATTTT.